The T cell receptor beta chain under discussion was sequenced for a study of beta chain features in type 1 diabetes. In this sample, this clone turned up many times. No antigen is known for it. In the same sample, other DNA sequences code for this CDR3. Sorting with CD45RO/CCR7/CD25/CD127/CD95/CD27 yielded naive, central memory, regulatory and stem-like memory CD4+ cells. The whole isolated RNA underwent reverse transcription, so sequencing captured expressed TCRB transcripts. This table comes from immunoSEQ multiplex PCR, and its TCRdb copy is limited to in-frame clones, with some not included. Of almost 350,000 clones in the sample, roughly a tenth are singletons; the top ten hold around 1%. Overall study findings and caveats: Researchers report that Type 1 diabetes patients had moderately but significantly shorter TCRB CDR3s across all four CD4+ subsets.

This receptor was identified in a man younger than 40 with type 1 diabetes. The sample taken for sequencing was central memory CD4+ T cells from blood.

The CDR3 loop reads CASSTQGDTEAFF. The CDR3 region has the DNA TGTGCCAGCTCAACACAGGGGGACACTGAAGCTTTCTTT. This chain connects TRBV18 to TRBJ1-1; 8 bases are shared with TRBD1. Trimming at V came to 5 bases and at J to 3 bases, leaving 2 bases not matched to a gene. CDR1 and CDR2 from the germline V gene are KGHSH and LQKENI. This CDR3 comprises 13 residues.